What follows are 25 T cell receptor beta chains derived from one specimen sequenced in a study of T cell responses to AZD1222 COVID-19 vaccine. Assay: immunoSEQ multiplex PCR; the TCRdb copy retains only in-frame clones and omits some. The repertoire holds about 120,000 clones, with 80% to 95% as singletons. Sequencing used peripheral blood, obtained on day 0 of MenACWY control vaccination. The receptor set was obtained from an adult in good health.

Written as DNA, the CDR3 is TGTGCCAGCCCCCCGGGGCTACCCATCCAGAACACTGAAGCTTTCTTT. This sequence encodes CASPPGLPIQNTEAFF. The V and J genes are TRBV28 and TRBJ1-1, with a possible D match to TRBD1 (5 bases). Germline loops: CDR1 MDHEN, CDR2 SYDVKM. The CDR3 length is 16 residues. Trimming stripped 8 bases from V and 1 base from J, with 20 bases between.

The rearrangement joins TRBV10-1 to TRBJ2-3, with 14 bases that match TRBD2. V trimming: 5 bases; J trimming: 3 bases; junction bases outside the gene matches: 22. Looked up from germline, CDR1 is WNHNN and CDR2 is SYGVQD (reference sequence). CDR3 length: 22 amino acids. CDR3 in amino acids: CASSQQGLGGLAGVYGTDTQYF. The CDR3 DNA is TGCGCCAGCAGTCAACAGGGACTAGGGGGACTAGCGGGAGTATATGGGACAGATACGCAGTATTTT.

This clone was seen once. The chain recombines TRBV7-6 with TRBJ2-2; TRBD2 aligns across 7 bases. The CDR3 covers 15 residues. Germline V lookup: CDR1 SGHVS, CDR2 FNYEAQ. V dropped 2 bases and J dropped 2; count of bases not matched to a gene: 2. The CDR3 sequence: CASSLTGGNTGELFF. CDR3 DNA sequence: TGTGCCAGCAGCTTAACGGGGGGTAACACCGGGGAGCTGTTTTTT.

This clone appeared a few times. This sequence joins TRBV2 and TRBJ1-1, with 7 bases that match TRBD1. Trimming took 4 bases from V and 0 from J; bases not matched to a gene: 5. CDR1 and CDR2 from the germline V gene are SNHLY and FYNNEI. The CDR3 runs to 15 residues. In DNA form, the CDR3 reads TGTGCCAGCAGTGGGACAGGAGTTATGAACACTGAAGCTTTCTTT. It specifies CASSGTGVMNTEAFF.

The rearrangement links TRBV9 to TRBJ1-1; TRBD1 matches 7 bases. In germline, CDR1 is SGDLS, CDR2 YYNGEE. The CDR3 is 14 amino acids. V lost 2 bases, J lost 4 bases, and 5 bases stayed unmatched. For the CDR3, the DNA is TGTGCCAGCAGCGTCGGGGGACAGAGCACTGAAGCTTTCTTT. Residues: CASSVGGQSTEAFF.

V usage is TRBV2 and J usage is TRBJ2-5; D is unresolved. Germline V gene data show CDR1 as SNHLY and CDR2 as FYNNEI. This CDR3 contains 12 residues. The V and J ends lost 7 bases and 0 bases respectively, with 6 bases between them. CDR3 sequence reads: CASNKDQETQYF. In nucleotides, the CDR3 is TGTGCCAGCAACAAGGACCAAGAGACCCAGTACTTC.

The V call is TRBV29-1, the J call TRBJ2-3; 7 bases line up with TRBD2. Germline V gene sequence: CDR1 SQVTM, CDR2 ANQGSEA. The CDR3 is 13 amino acids. V was pared by 1 base and J by 5 bases, with 3 bases of the junction left unmatched. The CDR3 DNA is TGCAGCGTTGAAGCGGGGAGGGGAGATACGCAGTATTTT. Protein sequence: CSVEAGRGDTQYF.

This chain joins TRBV6-5 and TRBJ1-4; D remains ambiguous. Trimming cost V 0 bases and J 5 bases, with 10 bases left between them. CDR3 size: 15 residues. The germline gives CDR1 MNHEY, CDR2 SVGAGI. DNA of the CDR3: TGTGCCAGCAGTTACTCGCCCCCAAGAAATGAAAAACTGTTTTTT. As protein: CASSYSPPRNEKLFF.

This chain links TRBV7-9 with TRBJ2-1, with TRBD1 matching 9 bases. V lost 5 bases to trimming and J lost 2 bases; unmatched junction nucleotides: 7. CDR3 length: 16 residues. CDR1 and CDR2 from the germline V gene are SEHNR and FQNEAQ (reference sequence). CDR3 sequence (DNA): TGTGCCAGCAGCCCCGGACAGGGGCTAGCCTACAATGAGCAGTTCTTC. Residues: CASSPGQGLAYNEQFF.

The chain uses TRBV6-7 and TRBJ1-2, with 7 bases identical to TRBD1. TRBV6-7 is assigned to the ORF class and has an uncertain function. This CDR3 spans 16 amino acids. Trimming took 0 bases from V and 5 from J; bases not matched to a gene: 9. CDR3 DNA: TGTGCCAGCAGTTACTCGAATCCAGGCAGGGGGTATGGCTACACCTTC. Translating it yields CASSYSNPGRGYGYTF.

This chain uses TRBV5-1 with TRBJ2-5; 12 nucleotides agree with TRBD2. V lost 4 bases, J lost 5 bases, and 6 bases stayed unmatched. The CDR3 runs to 15 residues. Germline values: CDR1 SGHRS, CDR2 YFSETQ. The CDR3 loop is CASSPLAGGPETQYF. As DNA, the CDR3 is TGCGCCAGCAGCCCTCTAGCGGGGGGGCCTGAGACCCAGTACTTC.

The chain links TRBV5-4 to TRBJ2-5; D may match TRBD1 or TRBD2 (5 bases each). Germline-derived CDR1 and CDR2 are SGHNT and YYREEE (reference sequence). Trimming left V 7 bases short and J 3 bases short, with 16 bases between. CDR3 length: 14 amino acids. CDR3 residues: CASQRYQGEETQYF. The CDR3 nucleotides read TGTGCCAGCCAGAGGTATCAGGGAGAAGAGACCCAGTACTTC.

The chain recombines TRBV11-3 with TRBJ2-7; the match to TRBD1 covers 9 bases. J gave up 3 bases and V 5 bases, and 2 bases lay outside the gene matches. Germline CDR1 reads SGHNT; CDR2 reads YENEEA. This CDR3 has 13 amino acids. Written as DNA, the CDR3 is TGTGCCAGCAGCCAGGGACAGGGCTACGAGCAGTACTTC. Amino acids: CASSQGQGYEQYF.

This chain joins TRBV7-2 and TRBJ2-5; no definite D call. Trimming removed 1 base at V and 0 bases at J, with 6 bases between. Germline lookup yields CDR1 SGHTA and CDR2 FQGNSA. CDR3 length equals 14 residues. The CDR3 is CASSLDGYQETQYF. In DNA, the CDR3 is TGTGCCAGCAGCTTAGACGGCTACCAAGAGACCCAGTACTTC.

This chain uses TRBV7-9 with TRBJ1-6, with TRBD1 as a possible D gene (6 bases). CDR3 length: 15 amino acids. Trimming shortened V by 6 bases and J by 7 bases, and 16 bases separated the two germline ends. Germline CDR1 and CDR2: SEHNR and FQNEAQ (reference sequence). This CDR3 is CASSSQGFVNSPLHF. The DNA of the CDR3 is TGTGCCAGCAGTTCACAGGGTTTTGTGAATTCACCCCTCCACTTT.

This chain links TRBV7-9 with TRBJ1-3; D is uncertain. The CDR3 totals 18 residues. From germline, CDR1 is SEHNR and CDR2 FQNEAQ (reference sequence). V lost 0 bases and J 0 bases, leaving 15 bases between the germline ends. The CDR3 loop is CASSLAKVSGDSGNTIYF. CDR3 nucleotide sequence: TGTGCCAGCAGCTTAGCTAAGGTGTCTGGGGACTCTGGAAACACCATATATTTT.

This clone has only a few counts. The genes are TRBV2 and TRBJ2-7; tentatively, D is TRBD1 (6 bases). Trimming cost V 4 bases and J 4 bases, with 17 bases left between them. The CDR3 totals 15 residues. Germline lookup yields CDR1 SNHLY and CDR2 FYNNEI. CDR3 in DNA: TGTGCCAGCAGTGTGCCAGGGGTCTCCTATTACGAGCAGTACGTC. It yields the protein CASSVPGVSYYEQYV.

The chain carries TRBV4-1 and TRBJ2-7, with D perhaps matching TRBD1 (5 bases). V was cut by 2 bases and J by 7 bases, with 15 bases left in between. CDR3 size: 14 residues. CDR1 MGHRA and CDR2 YSYEKL come from the germline V gene. In DNA form, the CDR3 reads TGCGCCAGCAGCCAATGGCAGGGATCCTGGGAGCAGTACTTC. Amino acid sequence: CASSQWQGSWEQYF.

V is TRBV5-1 and J is TRBJ2-7; 9 bases line up with TRBD2. J was trimmed by 6 bases and V by 0 bases; bases with no gene match: 1. The CDR3 has 13 residues. Per germline, CDR1 SGHRS and CDR2 YFSETQ. The CDR3 DNA reads as TGCGCCAGCAGCTTGGCTAGCGGGACCGAGCAGTACTTC. It is translated as CASSLASGTEQYF.

The CDR3 loop is CASSYSIGEETQYF. CDR3 nucleotides: TGTGCCAGCAGTTACTCGATAGGCGAAGAGACCCAGTACTTC. The rearrangement links TRBV6-5 to TRBJ2-5; D is ambiguous. This CDR3 has 14 residues. Germline-derived CDR1 and CDR2 are MNHEY and SVGAGI. Trimming took off 0 bases at V and 3 bases at J, with 8 bases between the two ends.

This clone has only one observation. The V and J genes are TRBV27 and TRBJ2-2; the D is unclear. Germline CDR1 is MNHEY and CDR2 is SMNVEV (reference sequence). Trimming removed 10 bases from V and 2 bases from J, with 11 bases in between. The CDR3 length is 13 residues. The CDR3 bases are TGTGCCACCTCGGTCGCTAACACCGGGGAGCTGTTTTTT. Translation gives CATSVANTGELFF.

The chain couples TRBV2 to TRBJ1-5; D is ambiguous. The CDR3 is 13 amino acids. The V end lost 9 bases, the J end lost 5 bases, and 14 bases lay between the germline ends. Looked up from germline, CDR1 is SNHLY and CDR2 is FYNNEI. CDR3 protein: CASTLRWDQPQHF. The CDR3 nucleotides are TGTGCCAGTACCCTCAGGTGGGATCAGCCCCAGCATTTT. The full variable domain, completed using reference TRBV2 and TRBJ1-5, is EPEVTQTPSHQVTQMGQEVILRCVPISNHLYFYWYRQILGQKVEFLVSFYNNEISEKSEIFDDQFSVERPDGSNFTLKIRSTKLEDSAMYFCASTLRWDQPQHFGDGTRLSIL.

The V and J genes are TRBV7-2 and TRBJ1-2; the match to TRBD1 covers 7 bases. With V trimmed by 1 base and J by 5 bases, 13 bases remained unmatched. This CDR3 region has 17 residues. CDR1 and CDR2 from the germline V gene are SGHTA and FQGNSA. The chain's CDR3 is CASSLGGGGQATYGYTF. The CDR3, as DNA: TGTGCCAGCAGCTTAGGAGGAGGAGGACAGGCGACTTATGGCTACACCTTC.

The genes are TRBV5-6 and TRBJ2-7, with TRBD1 matching 7 bases. This CDR3 comprises 16 residues. With V trimmed by 0 bases and J by 2 bases, 8 bases remained unmatched. Germline V lookup: CDR1 SGHDT, CDR2 YYEEEE. CDR3 coding DNA: TGTGCCAGCAGCTTGGGGGACAGTGTGGGGACCTACGAGCAGTACGTC. Encoded protein: CASSLGDSVGTYEQYV.

V is TRBV24-1 and J is TRBJ2-7; TRBD2 aligns across 7 bases. This CDR3 has 15 amino acids. Trimming cost V 9 bases and J 1 base; bases outside gene matches: 11. The germline CDR1 and CDR2 sequences are KGHDR and SFDVKD. Here the CDR3 reads CATESIGEGSYEQYF. CDR3 DNA: TGTGCCACCGAGTCTATCGGGGAGGGATCCTACGAGCAGTACTTC.